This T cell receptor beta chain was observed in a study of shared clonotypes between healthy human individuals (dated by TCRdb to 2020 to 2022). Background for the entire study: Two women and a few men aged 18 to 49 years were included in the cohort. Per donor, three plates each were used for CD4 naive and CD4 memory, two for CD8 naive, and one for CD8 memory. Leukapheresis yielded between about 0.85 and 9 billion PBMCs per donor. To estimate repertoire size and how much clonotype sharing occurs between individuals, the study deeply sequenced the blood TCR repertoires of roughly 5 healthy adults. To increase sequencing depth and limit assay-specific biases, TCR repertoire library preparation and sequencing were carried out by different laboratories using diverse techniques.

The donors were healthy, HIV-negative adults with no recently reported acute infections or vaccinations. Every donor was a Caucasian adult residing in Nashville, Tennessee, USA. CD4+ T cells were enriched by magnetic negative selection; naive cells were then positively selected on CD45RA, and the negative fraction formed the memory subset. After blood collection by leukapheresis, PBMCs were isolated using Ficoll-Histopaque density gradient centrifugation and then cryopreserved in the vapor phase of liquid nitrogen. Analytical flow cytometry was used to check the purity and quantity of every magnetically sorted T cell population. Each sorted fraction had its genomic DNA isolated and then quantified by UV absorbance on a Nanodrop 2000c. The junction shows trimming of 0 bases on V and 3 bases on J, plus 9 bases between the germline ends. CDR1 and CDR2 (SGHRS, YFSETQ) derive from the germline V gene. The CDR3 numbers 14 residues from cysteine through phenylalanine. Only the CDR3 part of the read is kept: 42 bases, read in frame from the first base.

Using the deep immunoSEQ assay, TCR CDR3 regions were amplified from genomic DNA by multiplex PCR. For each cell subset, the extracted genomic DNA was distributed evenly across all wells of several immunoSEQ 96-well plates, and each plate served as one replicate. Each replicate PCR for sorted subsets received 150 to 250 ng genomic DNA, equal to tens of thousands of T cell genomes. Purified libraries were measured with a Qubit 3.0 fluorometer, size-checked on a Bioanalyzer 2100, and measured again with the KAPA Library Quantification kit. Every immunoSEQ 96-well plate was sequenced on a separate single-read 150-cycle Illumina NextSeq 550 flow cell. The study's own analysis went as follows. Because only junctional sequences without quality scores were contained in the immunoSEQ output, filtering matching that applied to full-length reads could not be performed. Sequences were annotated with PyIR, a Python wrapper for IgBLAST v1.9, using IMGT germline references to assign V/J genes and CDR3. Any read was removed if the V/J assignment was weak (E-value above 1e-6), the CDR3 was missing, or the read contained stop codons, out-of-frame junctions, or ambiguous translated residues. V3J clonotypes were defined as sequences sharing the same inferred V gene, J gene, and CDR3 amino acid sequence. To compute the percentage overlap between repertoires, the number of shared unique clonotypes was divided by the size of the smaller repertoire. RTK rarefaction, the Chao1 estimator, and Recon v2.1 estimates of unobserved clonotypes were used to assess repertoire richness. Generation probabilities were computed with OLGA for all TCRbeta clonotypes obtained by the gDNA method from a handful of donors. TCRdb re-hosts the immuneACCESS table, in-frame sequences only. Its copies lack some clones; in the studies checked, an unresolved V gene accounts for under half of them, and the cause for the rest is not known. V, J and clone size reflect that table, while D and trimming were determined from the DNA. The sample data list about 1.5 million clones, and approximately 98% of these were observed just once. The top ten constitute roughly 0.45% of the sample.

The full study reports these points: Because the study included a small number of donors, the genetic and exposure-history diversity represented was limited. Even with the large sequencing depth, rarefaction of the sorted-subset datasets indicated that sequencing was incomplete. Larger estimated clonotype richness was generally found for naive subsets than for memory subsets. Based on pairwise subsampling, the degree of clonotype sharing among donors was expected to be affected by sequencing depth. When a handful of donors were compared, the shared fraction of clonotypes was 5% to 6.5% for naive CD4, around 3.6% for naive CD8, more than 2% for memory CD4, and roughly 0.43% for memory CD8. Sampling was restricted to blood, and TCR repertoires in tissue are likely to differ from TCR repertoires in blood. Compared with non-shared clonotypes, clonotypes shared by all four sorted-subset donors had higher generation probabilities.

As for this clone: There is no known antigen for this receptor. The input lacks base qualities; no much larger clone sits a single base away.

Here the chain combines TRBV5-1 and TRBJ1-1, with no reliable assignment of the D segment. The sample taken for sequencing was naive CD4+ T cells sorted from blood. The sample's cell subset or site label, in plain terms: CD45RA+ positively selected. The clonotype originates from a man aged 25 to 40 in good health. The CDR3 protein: CASSLASVDTEAFF. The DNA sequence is TGCGCCAGCAGCTTGGCCTCCGTGGACACTGAAGCTTTCTTT.